The clone carrying this T cell receptor beta chain was seen at least ten times. The antigen is undetermined. This record belongs to a study of regulatory T cells in long-lasting Graves disease. For the study at large: The antithyroid drugs taken by newly diagnosed Graves' patients had been used for under 3 months. Whole-study findings and limits: Persistent disease was associated with favored TRBV28 usage and with favored use of TRBJ1-2 and TRBJ2-5.

To make TCR beta libraries, researchers used iRepertoire HTBI primers and Arm-PCR of CDR3 regions. Via MiXCR, TCRdb re-called the multiplex PCR reads, giving one row per CDR3 protein. The table has about 320,000 distinct CDR3 sequences, 18% seen once. Per the germline V gene, CDR1 is MDHEN and CDR2 is SYDVKM. This CDR3 is 14 amino acids long. Trimming took 6 bases from V and 2 from J, leaving 14 bases between them. Time point reported: newly diagnosed GD, antithyroid drugs for less than 3 months. Isolated PBMC RNA provided the starting material for the TCR library. A roughly 8.3-milliliter sample of peripheral blood was drawn into EDTA tubes.

The TCR comes from a female donor with Graves disease. The rearrangement uses TRBV28 and TRBJ2-7; TRBD2 is a possible D gene (5 bases). The input for sequencing was peripheral blood mononuclear cells (PBMCs), taken at new diagnosis, from a patient treated with antithyroid drugs. The CDR3, as DNA: TGTGCCAGCAGGACATCCGGGAAAGCCTACGAGCAGTACTTC. It codes for CASRTSGKAYEQYF.